These T cell receptor beta chains were read from a single sample in a study of neoadjuvant anti-PD-1 for oral cavity cancer. Measured with immunoSEQ multiplex PCR; TCRdb has only the in-frame clones, and not every one. The sample lists 6,000 to 7,000 clones, 47% occurring once. Sequences were derived from tumor tissue, sampled before nivolumab (anti-PD-1) treatment. The source of these receptors is a person between 40 and 85 years old with oral cavity squamous cell carcinoma. The CDR3 runs from the conserved cysteine through the conserved F or W. The order of the fields is V gene, clone size, J gene, D gene, CDR3 protein, CDR3 DNA. D genes are given only for firm matches. Rows may omit the clone size; those that give it use once, few, many or a size class.

>TRBV5-1|few|TRBJ1-5|NA
CASSLDMSQNQPQHF
TGCGCCAGCAGCTTGGACATGTCCCAGAATCAGCCCCAGCATTTT
>TRBV10-2|few|TRBJ2-7|TRBD2
CASSDPPRGASYEQYF
TGCGCCAGCAGTGATCCCCCGCGGGGGGCCTCCTACGAGCAGTACTTC
>TRBV5-6|NA|TRBJ2-7|NA
CASSLDRVLYEQYF
TGTGCCAGCAGCTTGGACAGGGTCCTCTACGAGCAGTACTTC
>TRBV10-2|medium-sized|TRBJ1-5|NA
CASSPRDGSNQPQHF
TGCGCCAGCAGTCCCCGGGACGGTAGCAATCAGCCCCAGCATTTT
>TRBV6-5|NA|TRBJ2-7|TRBD1
CASRGQGFTYEQYF
TGTGCCAGCCGGGGACAGGGATTTACCTACGAGCAGTACTTC
>TRBV6-5|once|TRBJ1-1|TRBD1
CAIGQGGNTEAFF
TGTGCCATTGGACAGGGTGGAAACACTGAAGCTTTCTTT
>TRBV27|few|TRBJ2-7|NA
CASGPVSYEQYF
TGTGCCAGCGGGCCGGTATCCTACGAGCAGTACTTC
>TRBV5-6|NA|TRBJ2-7|NA
CASSLAQGYEQYF
TGTGCCAGCAGCTTGGCTCAGGGCTACGAGCAGTACTTC
>TRBV29-1|NA|TRBJ2-3|TRBD2
CSGGLAGAEGDTQYF
TGCAGCGGTGGACTAGCGGGGGCCGAGGGAGATACGCAGTATTTT
>TRBV2|NA|TRBJ2-5|NA
CASSDPGPETQYF
TGTGCCAGCAGTGACCCAGGCCCCGAGACCCAGTACTTC
>TRBV30|NA|TRBJ2-5|TRBD1
CAWSASGTGNQETQYF
TGTGCCTGGAGTGCCTCCGGGACAGGGAACCAAGAGACCCAGTACTTC
>TRBV5-1|NA|TRBJ2-5|NA
CASSLGLEQETQYF
TGCGCCAGCAGCTTGGGGCTAGAACAAGAGACCCAGTACTTC
>TRBV5-6|NA|TRBJ2-7|NA
CASSPLGLQLRNSYEQYF
TGTGCCAGCAGCCCACTGGGATTACAATTAAGAAACTCCTACGAGCAGTACTTC
>TRBV6-1|few|TRBJ1-1|NA
CASSSADKRAFF
TGTGCCAGCAGTTCCGCGGACAAACGCGCTTTCTTT
>TRBV12-2|NA|TRBJ1-2|NA
CASRLGKGQGPGYTF
TGTGCAAGTCGCTTAGGAAAGGGACAGGGGCCTGGCTACACCTTC
>TRBV6-6|NA|TRBJ1-2|TRBD1
CASKPGQGAYGYTF
TGTGCCAGCAAGCCGGGACAGGGGGCCTATGGCTACACCTTC
>TRBV6-1|NA|TRBJ1-5|NA
CASSGDGPWPQHF
TGTGCCAGCAGCGGGGACGGGCCTTGGCCCCAGCATTTT
>TRBV5-6|NA|TRBJ1-1|NA
CASSLAWGPEAFF
TGTGCCAGCAGCCTGGCGTGGGGACCTGAAGCTTTCTTT
>TRBV10-3|NA|TRBJ1-5|NA
CAIRKESAGQPQHF
TGTGCCATCAGGAAGGAATCGGCGGGACAGCCCCAGCATTTT
>TRBV7-2|NA|TRBJ1-2|NA
CASSLDPRRGYTF
TGTGCCAGCAGCTTAGATCCCCGGCGGGGCTACACCTTC
>TRBV9|NA|TRBJ1-1|TRBD1
CASSVASDRETEAFF
TGTGCCAGCAGCGTAGCGTCGGACAGGGAAACTGAAGCTTTCTTT
>TRBV5-1|NA|TRBJ1-1|TRBD1
CASSWRTGKQSEAFF
TGCGCCAGCAGCTGGAGGACAGGGAAGCAATCTGAAGCTTTCTTT
>TRBV5-5|NA|TRBJ1-3|NA
CASSLRGHSGNTIYF
TGTGCCAGCAGCTTGAGGGGCCACTCTGGAAACACCATATATTTT
>TRBV23-1|NA|TRBJ2-7|NA
CASSQLTWSSYEQYF
TGCGCCAGCAGTCAATTGACGTGGAGCTCCTACGAGCAGTACTTC
>TRBV30|NA|TRBJ2-1|NA
CAWSKVLSGNEQFF
TGTGCCTGGAGTAAGGTGTTGAGTGGGAATGAGCAGTTCTTC
>TRBV11-2|NA|TRBJ2-7|TRBD1
CASSFTGTVVEQYF
TGTGCCAGCAGCTTTACCGGGACAGTGGTCGAGCAGTACTTC
>TRBV2|NA|TRBJ1-4|NA
CASTPRARAEGEKLFF
TGTGCCAGCACTCCCAGGGCGCGAGCCGAGGGTGAAAAACTGTTTTTT
>TRBV20-1|NA|TRBJ1-2|TRBD1
CSAYTGDSTF
TGCAGTGCATATACAGGGGATAGCACCTTC
>TRBV11-2|large|TRBJ1-1|TRBD1
CASSSWDRENTEAFF
TGTGCCAGCAGCTCCTGGGACAGGGAGAACACTGAAGCTTTCTTT
>TRBV7-9|NA|TRBJ1-2|NA
CASSPYDREKLYGYTF
TGTGCCAGCAGCCCTTACGACCGGGAGAAACTTTATGGCTACACCTTC
>TRBV30|NA|TRBJ2-7|NA
CAWSAAMQEEQYF
TGTGCCTGGAGTGCAGCCATGCAGGAGGAGCAGTACTTC
>TRBV15|NA|TRBJ2-7|NA
CATSRDRGYEQYF
TGTGCCACCAGCAGAGATCGGGGGTACGAGCAGTACTTC
>TRBV6-4|NA|TRBJ1-6|NA
CASSDRDNSPLHF
TGTGCCAGCAGTGACAGGGATAATTCACCCCTCCACTTT
>TRBV6-1|NA|TRBJ2-7|NA
CASGRGAASYEQYF
TGTGCCAGCGGTAGGGGGGCAGCCTCCTACGAGCAGTACTTC
>TRBV28|NA|TRBJ1-5|TRBD1
CASSLDRGLSNQPQHF
TGTGCCAGCAGTTTGGACAGGGGGCTTAGCAATCAGCCCCAGCATTTT
>TRBV6-6|NA|TRBJ2-3|NA
CASSYYHTDTQYF
TGTGCCAGCAGTTATTACCACACAGATACGCAGTATTTT
>TRBV15|NA|TRBJ1-2|NA
CATSPEEQAYGYTF
TGTGCCACCAGCCCGGAGGAACAGGCTTATGGCTACACCTTC
>TRBV5-4|NA|TRBJ1-2|NA
CASSLDRVLNGYTF
TGTGCCAGCAGCTTGGACAGGGTGCTTAATGGCTACACCTTC
>TRBV5-4|NA|TRBJ1-5|NA
CASSRDYREGSNQPQHF
TGTGCCAGCAGCCGCGACTACAGGGAAGGTAGCAATCAGCCCCAGCATTTT
>TRBV6-4|NA|TRBJ2-3|TRBD2
CASSDSYTSGTDTQYF
TGTGCCAGCAGTGACTCTTATACTAGCGGCACAGATACGCAGTATTTT
>TRBV7-2|few|TRBJ2-5|TRBD2
CASSLTAGETQYF
TGTGCCAGCAGCTTAACAGCGGGGGAGACCCAGTACTTC
>TRBV7-8|few|TRBJ1-3|TRBD1
CASSVNRGAGNTIYF
TGTGCCAGCAGCGTAAACAGGGGAGCTGGAAACACCATATATTTT
>TRBV7-2|few|TRBJ2-2|NA
CASSGLERRELFF
TGTGCCAGCAGCGGACTCGAGCGCCGGGAGCTGTTTTTT
>TRBV25-1|NA|TRBJ1-4|NA
CASSEDYRTNEKLFF
TGTGCCAGCAGTGAAGATTACAGAACTAATGAAAAACTGTTTTTT
>TRBV5-1|NA|TRBJ2-5|TRBD1
CASSLAVIGGGLQETQYF
TGCGCCAGCAGCTTGGCCGTGATAGGGGGCGGCCTTCAAGAGACCCAGTACTTC
>TRBV11-2|few|TRBJ1-1|NA
CASSFNTNTEAFF
TGTGCCAGCAGCTTTAACACCAACACTGAAGCTTTCTTT
>TRBV14|NA|TRBJ2-7|NA
CASSRRGVGYEQYF
TGTGCCAGCAGCCGACGAGGGGTCGGGTACGAGCAGTACTTC
>TRBV5-4|few|TRBJ2-5|TRBD2
CASSRYRGEQETQYF
TGTGCCAGCAGCCGCTACCGGGGGGAACAAGAGACCCAGTACTTC
>TRBV10-1|few|TRBJ1-1|NA
CASSSRLGEAFF
TGCGCCAGCAGTTCCCGGCTGGGTGAAGCTTTCTTT
>TRBV5-1|few|TRBJ2-2|NA
CASSLSTNTGELFF
TGCGCCAGCAGCTTGTCCACGAACACCGGGGAGCTGTTTTTT
>TRBV6-6|NA|TRBJ1-5|NA
CASSTEGQPQHF
TGTGCCAGCAGTACTGAGGGTCAGCCCCAGCATTTT
>TRBV30|few|TRBJ2-7|TRBD1
CAWETGTGRQEQYF
TGTGCCTGGGAGACCGGGACAGGGCGTCAGGAGCAGTACTTC
>TRBV4-2|few|TRBJ1-2|NA
CASSQDGGYGYTF
TGTGCCAGCAGCCAAGATGGAGGCTATGGCTACACCTTC
>TRBV7-8|NA|TRBJ1-1|NA
CASSVRGMNTEAFF
TGTGCCAGCAGCGTAAGGGGGATGAACACTGAAGCTTTCTTT
>TRBV18|few|TRBJ2-6|NA
CASSPQQGPGANVLTF
TGTGCCAGCTCACCCCAACAGGGCCCTGGGGCCAACGTCCTGACTTTC
>TRBV6-6|NA|TRBJ2-2|NA
CASSFWNTGELFF
TGTGCCAGCAGTTTCTGGAACACCGGGGAGCTGTTTTTT
>TRBV6-6|NA|TRBJ2-1|NA
CASSPTAGEQFF
TGTGCCAGCAGTCCTACGGCGGGTGAGCAGTTCTTC